What follows is one TCR beta chain and its context. The data stem from a study of blood T cell repertoires in COVID-19. Background on the study: Acute-phase and convalescent COVID-19 samples originated in the United States, Italy and Spain. The cDNA or gDNA used as material had been derived from T cells, B-cell-depleted T cells, or PBMCs.

Data came from immunoSEQ multiplex PCR; TCRdb stores just in-frame clones and leaves some out. In the table there are about 50,000 clones, roughly 90% of which are singletons. The length of the CDR3 is 14 residues. Trimming took 5 bases from V and 7 from J; bases not matched to a gene: 8. CDR1 and CDR2 from the germline V gene are SEHNR and FQNEAQ (reference sequence). The receptor's source is a human donor in a cohort sampled during active COVID-19. The source material was peripheral blood. The rearrangement joins TRBV7-9 to TRBJ1-3, with 7 bases matching TRBD1. CDR3 sequence reads: CASSNRGSGNTIYF. The CDR3 DNA sequence: TGTGCCAGCAGCAACAGGGGCTCGGGGAACACCATATATTTT.